This TCR beta chain emerged from a study of blood T cell repertoires in COVID-19 (dated by TCRdb to 2018 to 2021). Study-level background: The collaborator samples originated in the United States, Italy and Spain and spanned the acute and convalescent phases of COVID-19. The prospective study material was composed of cDNA or gDNA derived from T cells, B-cell-depleted T cells, or PBMCs. Subjects who had been exposed to COVID-19, were actively infected with it, or had recovered from it provided the deeply sampled blood TCRbeta repertoires that made up the dataset. The repertoires were released in a freely available public database intended as a resource for research on the immune response to SARS-CoV-2. Samples came from the ongoing ImmuneRACE study (first 160 participants) plus 1,254 subjects from 6 global collaborators. The sample metadata nearly always contained a de-identified subject ID, COVID-19 status, age in years and sex. Where available, HLA class I and class II types were taken from metadata supplied by the sample provider and were not determined by assay-based typing.

Results and caveats for the whole study, not just this receptor: Clinical and demographic metadata were provided uncurated, with the amount varying by source and participant.

Each collaborating institution followed its own protocols to collect whole blood in K2EDTA tubes. For TCRbeta analysis, collaborators shipped samples as frozen whole blood, isolated PBMCs, or DNA extracted from either of those sample types. This clone has only one observation. What antigen it recognizes has not been identified. Base qualities are not provided; no much larger clone lies one nucleotide away. TCRbeta CDR3 regions were amplified from genomic DNA by means of the immunoSEQ Assay, a bias-controlled multiplex PCR. The study's own analysis went as follows. Nucleated cell counts per sample were estimated from amplification of reference gene primers within the assay. Sequence reads were collapsed and filtered to measure the absolute abundance of every unique TCRbeta CDR3 rearrangement. For each sample, productive Simpson clonality was calculated by taking the square root of Simpson's diversity index across productive rearrangements. TCRdb took over this immuneACCESS table, retaining in-frame rearrangements with V and J assigned. Such tables are incomplete; in checked studies, under half of the missing clones stem from an unresolved V gene, and the remainder is unexplained. The V and J calls and clone size are taken from that table; D and trimming were inferred from the DNA. The sample table records roughly 40,000 clones; about 80% of these occur just once. The ten biggest clones cover under 20% of the sample.

The germline V gene yields SGDLS for CDR1 and YYNGEE for CDR2. V is pared back by 2 bases and J by 1 base, with 6 bases lying between the germline termini. Reading from cysteine to phenylalanine, the CDR3 counts 14 amino acids. Only the CDR3 DNA is retained, 42 bases long and in frame from the first base. Specimen: peripheral blood. The chain joins TRBV9 to TRBJ2-2; too little of a D gene remains to name it. This clonotype was obtained from a man between 65 and 85 years old with acute or convalescent COVID-19. Read as DNA, the sequence is TGTGCCAGCAGCGTTATATGGAACACCGGGGAGCTGTTTTTT. It codes for CASSVIWNTGELFF.